These 30 T cell receptor beta chains were sequenced from one sample in a study of control samples from healthy donors and cancer patients. Generated by immunoSEQ multiplex PCR, the TCRdb table keeps only in-frame clones and is missing some. This table holds tens of thousands of clones, about 88% found once. Source material: PBMCs. Receptors were obtained from a woman aged 50 to 60 with colorectal cancer.

The V gene is TRBV28, the J gene TRBJ1-2; 7 positions agree with TRBD1. Looked up from germline, CDR1 is MDHEN and CDR2 is SYDVKM. Trimming took 1 base from V and 4 from J; bases not matched to a gene: 6. There are 15 residues in the CDR3. This CDR3 is CASSLSTGQSYGYTF. CDR3 bases: TGTGCCAGCAGTTTATCGACGGGACAGAGCTATGGCTACACCTTC.

V is TRBV10-1 and J is TRBJ2-2; D call uncertain. The CDR3 is 12 residues long. Trimming cost V 2 bases and J 6 bases, with 4 bases left between them. Per germline, CDR1 WNHNN and CDR2 SYGVQD (reference sequence). The CDR3 DNA reads TGCGCCAGCAGTGAGGGTCCCGGGGAGCTGTTTTTT. Translating gives CASSEGPGELFF.

The chain is built from TRBV14 and TRBJ1-2; no clear D gene. Trimming took off 5 bases at V and 4 bases at J, with 20 bases between the two ends. The CDR3 spans 16 residues. CDR1 and CDR2 from the germline V gene are SGHDN and FVKESK. Here the CDR3 DNA reads TGTGCCAGCAGCTCGAGGGCCACTGCTGCTTCCTATGGCTACACCTTC. Residues: CASSSRATAASYGYTF.

This rearrangement joins TRBV4-3 to TRBJ1-1, with 8 nucleotides matching TRBD1. Trimming removed 0 bases from V and 3 bases from J; junction bases left unmatched: 9. Germline V CDR1 and CDR2: LGHNA, YSLEER. CDR3 length: 17 residues. CDR3 bases: TGCGCCAGCAGCCAAGATCTGGCAGGGGGCTTGGACACTGAAGCTTTCTTT. This gives the protein CASSQDLAGGLDTEAFF.

This clone appeared a few times. The chain joins TRBV10-2 to TRBJ1-5; perhaps TRBD1 as D (6 bases). CDR1 WSHSY and CDR2 SAAADI come from the germline V gene. V shed 3 bases and J shed 2 bases, with 14 bases lying between them. The CDR3 contains 16 residues. CDR3 DNA: TGCGCCAGCAGTGAATCCACAGGGACGGGCAATCAGCCCCAGCATTTT. It yields the protein CASSESTGTGNQPQHF.

In DNA, the CDR3 is TGTGCCAGCAGTTACTCGATGACTAGCGTCTACAATGAGCAGTTCTTC. Its translation is CASSYSMTSVYNEQFF. The chain employs TRBV6-5 and TRBJ2-1, with 8 bases lining up with TRBD2. Looked up from germline, CDR1 is MNHEY and CDR2 is SVGAGI. The V and J ends lost 0 bases and 3 bases, in that order; junction bases with no gene match: 4. This CDR3 comprises 16 residues.

This chain links TRBV5-1 with TRBJ2-1; 7 bases match TRBD1. This CDR3 is built from 12 residues. From germline, CDR1 is SGHRS and CDR2 YFSETQ. With 0 bases clipped from V and 13 bases from J, the junction kept 4 bases outside the gene matches. The CDR3 region has the DNA TGCGCCAGCAGCTTGGGGGGGACAGAACAGTTCTTC. Its protein is CASSLGGTEQFF.

V is TRBV27 and J is TRBJ2-1; no definite D call. CDR1 is MNHEY, CDR2 SMNVEV, per germline (reference sequence). The CDR3 covers 13 residues. V was clipped by 6 bases and J by 7 bases, with 13 bases between them. CDR3 protein: CASSYSTRNEQFF. Written as DNA, the CDR3 is TGTGCCAGCAGCTACTCGACCAGGAATGAGCAGTTCTTC.

J is TRBJ1-5 and V is TRBV3-1 (or the pseudogene TRBV3-2), with D hard to call. The CDR3 extends over 15 amino acids. Germline V gives CDR1 LGHDT, CDR2 YNNKEL (reference sequence). Trimming shortened V by 0 bases and J by 5 bases, and 11 bases separated the two germline ends. The CDR3 DNA is TGTGCCAGCAGCCAAGACTCGGGCAGTTATCAGCCCCAGCATTTT. This gives the protein CASSQDSGSYQPQHF.

This chain uses TRBV7-2 with TRBJ1-2; 9 bases align to TRBD1. Germline V CDR1 and CDR2: SGHTA, FQGNSA. This CDR3 region has 14 residues. With 5 bases clipped from V and 4 bases from J, the junction kept 5 bases outside the gene matches. CDR3 DNA: TGTGCCAGCAGCCCAACGACAGGGGGCTATGGCTACACCTTC. This codes for CASSPTTGGYGYTF.

This clone was observed a handful of times. The chain employs TRBV6-5 and TRBJ2-5; the D is unclear. Germline values: CDR1 MNHEY, CDR2 SVGAGI. V gave up 6 bases and J gave up 5 bases, with 19 bases separating them. CDR3 length: 15 residues. The CDR3 coding sequence is TGTGCCAGCAGCGGAGCAGGTTTGTTGGTGGAGACCCAGTACTTC. Translated, it gives CASSGAGLLVETQYF.

The J gene is TRBJ2-3, the V gene TRBV9, with D possibly matching TRBD1 (5 bases). V lost 0 bases to trimming and J lost 0 bases, with 8 bases between them. The CDR3 loop spans 15 amino acids. Germline values: CDR1 SGDLS, CDR2 YYNGEE. CDR3 sequence reads: CASSVVGVSTDTQYF. For the CDR3, the DNA is TGTGCCAGCAGCGTAGTAGGGGTAAGCACAGATACGCAGTATTTT. The variable domain in full, with the rest retrieved from reference TRBV9 and TRBJ2-3, is DSGVTQTPKHLITATGQRVTLRCSPRSGDLSVYWYQQSLDQGLQFLIQYYNGEERAKGNILERFSAQQFPDLHSELNLSSLELGDSALYFCASSVVGVSTDTQYFGPGTRLTVL.

V gene TRBV28 combines with J gene TRBJ2-1, with TRBD2 matching 12 bases. The CDR3 length is 20 residues. Germline V CDR1 and CDR2: MDHEN, SYDVKM. With V trimmed by 0 bases and J by 5 bases, 14 bases remained unmatched. The CDR3 loop is CASSLWASGGDFTRHNEQFF. The CDR3 DNA follows: TGTGCCAGCAGTTTATGGGCTAGCGGGGGGGATTTTACCCGGCACAATGAGCAGTTCTTC.

This clone was observed once. V usage is TRBV6-2 or TRBV6-3 and J usage is TRBJ2-7; D is perhaps TRBD2 (6 bases). V was shortened by 4 bases and J by 3 bases, with 13 bases between the two germline ends. The CDR3 totals 14 residues. CDR1 is MNHEY, CDR2 SVGEGT, per germline. CDR3 sequence (DNA): TGTGCCAGCAGTTCGTTCGGGGGAGACTACGAGCAGTACGTC. As protein: CASSSFGGDYEQYV.

The rearrangement joins TRBV11-1 to TRBJ1-5; the match to TRBD1 covers 7 bases. Germline V gene sequence: CDR1 SGHAT, CDR2 FQDESV (reference sequence). With V trimmed by 4 bases and J by 3 bases, 3 bases remained unmatched. The CDR3 length is 14 residues. The CDR3 region is CASSSRGNNQPQHF. The CDR3 DNA reads as TGTGCCAGCAGCTCCAGGGGGAACAATCAGCCCCAGCATTTT.

CDR3: CASSLGNEKLFF. The DNA of the CDR3 is TGTGCCAGCAGCTTGGGGAATGAAAAACTGTTTTTT. The chain has TRBV7-2 and TRBJ1-4; D remains ambiguous. V lost 3 bases to trimming and J lost 5 bases, with 4 bases between them. Looked up from germline, CDR1 is SGHTA and CDR2 is FQGNSA. The CDR3 contains 12 residues.

The chain employs TRBV7-2 and TRBJ2-1, with 10 bases matching TRBD2. With 3 bases clipped from V and 7 bases from J, the junction kept 6 bases outside the gene matches. The CDR3 has 15 amino acids. Per the germline V gene, CDR1 is SGHTA and CDR2 is FQGNSA. In nucleotides, the CDR3 is TGTGCCAGCAGCTTCCAGCGGGGGGGCAGGAATGAGCAGTTCTTC. Protein product: CASSFQRGGRNEQFF.

This chain links TRBV11-1 with TRBJ2-1, with 8 bases lining up with TRBD1. The germline gives CDR1 SGHAT, CDR2 FQDESV (reference sequence). J lost 7 bases, V lost 5 bases, and 13 bases had no gene match. This CDR3 is built from 16 residues. CDR3 DNA: TGTGCCAGCAGCCCTCAAGGCGGACAGGGAACGAATGAGCAGTTCTTC. Its translation is CASSPQGGQGTNEQFF. Drawing the rest from reference TRBV11-1 and TRBJ2-1, the complete variable domain is EAEVAQSPRYKITEKSQAVAFWCDPISGHATLYWYRQILGQGPELLVQFQDESVVDDSQLPKDRFSAERLKGVDSTLKIQPAELGDSAMYLCASSPQGGQGTNEQFFGPGTRLTVL.

This clone was recorded once. The CDR3 sequence is CASSDPSRFNGEKLFF. The CDR3, as DNA: TGTGCCAGCAGTGACCCGAGCAGATTTAATGGTGAAAAACTGTTTTTT. This chain connects TRBV25-1 to TRBJ1-4; D gene unclear. Trimming stripped 3 bases from V and 7 bases from J, with 18 bases between. Germline values: CDR1 MGHDK, CDR2 SYGVNS. This CDR3 contains 16 residues.

V is TRBV10-1 and J is TRBJ2-1; D tentatively reads TRBD1 or TRBD2 (6 bases each). CDR3 length: 15 residues. Germline-derived CDR1 and CDR2 are WNHNN and SYGVQD (reference sequence). Trimming left V 4 bases short and J 5 bases short, with 15 bases between. The CDR3 DNA reads as TGCGCCAGCAGTGGCACGGGGGCTTTGGACAATGAGCAGTTCTTC. Its translation is CASSGTGALDNEQFF.

This clone was found a few times. The V gene is TRBV6-5, the J gene TRBJ1-3, with D unclear. The CDR3 spans 13 residues. V lost 10 bases to trimming and J lost 1 base, with 11 bases between them. The germline V gene encodes CDR1 MNHEY and CDR2 SVGAGI. The CDR3 coding sequence is TGTGCCACATGGAGGACGTCTGGAAACACCATATATTTT. Its translation is CATWRTSGNTIYF.

V and J are TRBV30 and TRBJ1-2, with unresolved D. CDR3 length equals 13 residues. Germline lookup yields CDR1 GTSNPN and CDR2 SVGIG (reference sequence). The V end lost 4 bases, the J end lost 3 bases, and 12 bases lay between the germline ends. CDR3 DNA sequence: TGTGCCTGGATGGAGCTGAAGCACTATGGCTACACCTTC. This translates into CAWMELKHYGYTF.

For this clone: Other DNA variants within this sample encode the same CDR3. CDR3 DNA: TGTGCCAGCAGCCAAGGGACTGTTTCCAATTCACCCCTCCACTTT. Its translation is CASSQGTVSNSPLHF. The gene calls are TRBV3-1 (or the pseudogene TRBV3-2) and TRBJ1-6; D gene uncertain. Trimming took 1 base from V and 7 from J, leaving 11 bases between them. Germline V gene data show CDR1 as LGHDT and CDR2 as YNNKEL (reference sequence). The CDR3 covers 15 residues.

In its sample, this clone was seen once. This chain connects TRBV6-5 to TRBJ1-5; D not resolved. Germline loops: CDR1 MNHEY, CDR2 SVGAGI. The V and J ends lost 7 bases and 0 bases respectively, with 7 bases between them. The CDR3 extends over 13 amino acids. The chain's CDR3 is CASTRNSNQPQHF. CDR3 nucleotides: TGTGCCAGCACCAGGAATAGCAATCAGCCCCAGCATTTT.

The chain has TRBV4-1 and TRBJ1-5; D call uncertain. With 4 bases removed from V and 0 bases from J, the gap between germline ends came to 7 bases. The CDR3 length is 14 residues. The germline V gene encodes CDR1 MGHRA and CDR2 YSYEKL. CDR3 DNA sequence: TGCGCCAGCAGCCTCTTAGATAGCAATCAGCCCCAGCATTTT. Translated: CASSLLDSNQPQHF.

The genes are TRBV7-2 and TRBJ2-2; 14 bases match TRBD2. CDR1 is SGHTA, CDR2 FQGNSA, per germline. The CDR3 extends over 19 amino acids. The V segment lost 5 bases and the J segment 3 bases; nucleotides outside the gene matches: 11. The DNA for the CDR3 is TGTGCCAGCAGCCGCCTCGGACTAGCGGGGGGACTTTACACCGGGGAGCTGTTTTTT. Its translation is CASSRLGLAGGLYTGELFF.

The V gene is TRBV6-5, the J gene TRBJ1-1, with no clear D. The CDR3 has 14 amino acids. Germline V lookup: CDR1 MNHEY, CDR2 SVGAGI. Trimming pared 6 bases from V and 1 base from J, leaving 12 bases between. Written as DNA, the CDR3 is TGTGCCAGCAGCCCGCCGGGCAGGAACACTGAAGCTTTCTTT. Translation: CASSPPGRNTEAFF.

The chain employs TRBV13 and TRBJ1-2; the D is unclear. Germline values: CDR1 PRHDT, CDR2 FYEKMQ (reference sequence). Trimming cost V 5 bases and J 1 base, with 11 bases left between them. The CDR3 consists of 14 residues. Here the CDR3 reads CASSPMGINYGYTF. DNA of the CDR3: TGTGCCAGCAGCCCCATGGGGATTAACTATGGCTACACCTTC. Filled out from reference TRBV13 and TRBJ1-2, the complete variable domain reads AAGVIQSPRHLIKEKRETATLKCYPIPRHDTVYWYQQGPGQDPQFLISFYEKMQSDKGSIPDRFSAQQFSDYHSELNMSSLELGDSALYFCASSPMGINYGYTFGSGTRLTVV.

Of note for this clone: The same CDR3 also results from other DNA sequences found in this sample. The genes are TRBV2 and TRBJ2-1; D not resolved. The CDR3 runs to 13 residues. V was trimmed by 7 bases and J by 2 bases, leaving 9 bases between them. Germline V gene lookup returns CDR1 SNHLY and CDR2 FYNNEI. CDR3 bases: TGTGCCAGCAAAGGACGGACCTACAATGAGCAGTTCTTC. Translation: CASKGRTYNEQFF.

This clone appeared a few times. One end of the junction fails to match germline, which may point to a read error. The chain joins TRBV7-9 to TRBJ2-3; maybe TRBD2 (5 bases). Germline V gene lookup returns CDR1 SEHNR and CDR2 FQNEAQ (reference sequence). The CDR3 is made up of 16 amino acids. Here the CDR3 reads CASSSLISASKDTQYF. The CDR3, as DNA: TGTGCCAGCAGCTCCTTAATATCGGCTAGCAAAGATACGCAGTATTTT.